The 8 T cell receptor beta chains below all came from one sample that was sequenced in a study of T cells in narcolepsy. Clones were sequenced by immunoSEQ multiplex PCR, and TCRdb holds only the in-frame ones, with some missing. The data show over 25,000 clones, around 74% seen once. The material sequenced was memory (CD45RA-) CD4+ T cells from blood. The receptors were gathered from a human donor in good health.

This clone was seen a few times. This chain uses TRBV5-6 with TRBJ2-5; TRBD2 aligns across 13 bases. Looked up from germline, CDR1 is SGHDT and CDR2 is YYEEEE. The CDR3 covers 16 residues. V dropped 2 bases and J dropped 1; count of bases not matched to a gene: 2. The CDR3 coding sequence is TGTGCCAGCAGCTTTACTAGCGGGGGGGCCCAAGAGACCCAGTACTTC. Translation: CASSFTSGGAQETQYF.

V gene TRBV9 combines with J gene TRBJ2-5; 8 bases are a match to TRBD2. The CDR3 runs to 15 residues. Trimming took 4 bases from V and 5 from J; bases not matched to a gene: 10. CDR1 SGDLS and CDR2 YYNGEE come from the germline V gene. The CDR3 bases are TGTGCCAGCAGCCCCGTGGGACTAGTCGACGAGACCCAGTACTTC. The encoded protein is CASSPVGLVDETQYF. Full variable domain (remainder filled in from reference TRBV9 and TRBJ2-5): DSGVTQTPKHLITATGQRVTLRCSPRSGDLSVYWYQQSLDQGLQFLIQYYNGEERAKGNILERFSAQQFPDLHSELNLSSLELGDSALYFCASSPVGLVDETQYFGPGTRLLVL.

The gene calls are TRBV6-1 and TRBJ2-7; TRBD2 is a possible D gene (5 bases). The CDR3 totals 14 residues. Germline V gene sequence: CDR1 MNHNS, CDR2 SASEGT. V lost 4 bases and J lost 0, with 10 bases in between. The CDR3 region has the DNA TGTGCCAGCAGTGGAAAGCGGAACTCCTACGAGCAGTACTTC. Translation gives CASSGKRNSYEQYF.

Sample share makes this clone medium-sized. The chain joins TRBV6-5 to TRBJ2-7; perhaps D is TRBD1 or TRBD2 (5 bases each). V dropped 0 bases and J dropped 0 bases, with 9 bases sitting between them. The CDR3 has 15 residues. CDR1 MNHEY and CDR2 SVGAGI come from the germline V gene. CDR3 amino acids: CASSYSGASSYEQYF. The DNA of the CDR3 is TGTGCCAGCAGTTACTCCGGGGCCAGCTCCTACGAGCAGTACTTC.

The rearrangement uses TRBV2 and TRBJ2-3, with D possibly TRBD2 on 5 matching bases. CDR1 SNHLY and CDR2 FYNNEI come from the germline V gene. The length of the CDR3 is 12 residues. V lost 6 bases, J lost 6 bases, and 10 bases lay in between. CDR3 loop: CASRLEMDTQYF. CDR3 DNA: TGTGCCAGCAGACTAGAGATGGATACGCAGTATTTT. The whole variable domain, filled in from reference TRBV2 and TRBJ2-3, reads EPEVTQTPSHQVTQMGQEVILRCVPISNHLYFYWYRQILGQKVEFLVSFYNNEISEKSEIFDDQFSVERPDGSNFTLKIRSTKLEDSAMYFCASRLEMDTQYFGPGTRLTVL.

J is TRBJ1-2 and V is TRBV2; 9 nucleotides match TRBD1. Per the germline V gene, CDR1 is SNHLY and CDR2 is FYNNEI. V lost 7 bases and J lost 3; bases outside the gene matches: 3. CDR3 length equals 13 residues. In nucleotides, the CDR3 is TGTGCCAGCATGCGACAGGGGGACTATGGCTACACCTTC. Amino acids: CASMRQGDYGYTF.

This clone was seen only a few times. The DNA for the CDR3 is TGTGCCAGCAGTTCGGCTAACAGGGGGCGCTACGAGCAGTACTTC. Translated, it gives CASSSANRGRYEQYF. The genes are TRBV6-5 and TRBJ2-7, with 9 bases identical to TRBD1. Germline V gives CDR1 MNHEY, CDR2 SVGAGI. J gave up 3 bases and V 4 bases, and 7 bases lay outside the gene matches. The CDR3 runs to 15 residues.

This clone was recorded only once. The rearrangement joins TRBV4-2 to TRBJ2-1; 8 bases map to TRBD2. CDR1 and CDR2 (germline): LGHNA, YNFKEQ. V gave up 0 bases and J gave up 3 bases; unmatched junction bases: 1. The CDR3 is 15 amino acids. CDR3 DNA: TGTGCCAGCAGCCAAGATCGGGGGGGCTACAATGAGCAGTTCTTC. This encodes CASSQDRGGYNEQFF.